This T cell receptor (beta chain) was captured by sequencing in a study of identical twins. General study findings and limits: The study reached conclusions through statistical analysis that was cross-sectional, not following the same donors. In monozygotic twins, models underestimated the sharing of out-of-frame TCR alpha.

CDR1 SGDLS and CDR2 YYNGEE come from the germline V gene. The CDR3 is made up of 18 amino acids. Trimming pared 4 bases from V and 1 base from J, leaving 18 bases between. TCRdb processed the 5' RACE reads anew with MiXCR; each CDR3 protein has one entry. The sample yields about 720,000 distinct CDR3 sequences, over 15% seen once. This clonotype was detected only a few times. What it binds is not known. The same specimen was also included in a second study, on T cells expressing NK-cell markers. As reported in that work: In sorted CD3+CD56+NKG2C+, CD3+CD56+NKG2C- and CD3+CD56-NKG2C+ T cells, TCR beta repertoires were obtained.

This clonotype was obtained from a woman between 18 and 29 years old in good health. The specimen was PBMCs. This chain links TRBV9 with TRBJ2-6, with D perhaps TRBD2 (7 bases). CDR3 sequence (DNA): TGTGCCAGCAGCCCATCGGGGGGCCAACAGTCTGGGGCCAACGTCCTGACTTTC. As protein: CASSPSGGQQSGANVLTF.